The 26 T cell receptor beta chains in this list originate from one sample, sequenced in a study of identical twins. Each CDR3 protein is one row after TCRdb ran MiXCR on the 5' RACE reads. The sample lists 240,000 or so distinct CDR3 sequences; around 7% were seen once. This sample also belongs to another study, concerning yellow fever vaccine responses in identical twins.

Sequencing input: memory (CD45RO+) T cells sorted from blood. The receptors stem from a woman aged 18-29 years in good health.

This clonotype was recorded at least ten times. This chain connects TRBV19 to TRBJ2-3; TRBD1 agrees at 11 bases. V was pared by 3 bases and J by 10 bases, with 3 bases of the junction left unmatched. Germline V gene lookup returns CDR1 LNHDA and CDR2 SQIVND (reference sequence). The CDR3 covers 13 residues. The CDR3 is CASSIGTGGPQYF. CDR3 coding DNA: TGTGCCAGTAGTATCGGGACAGGGGGTCCGCAGTATTTT.

This clonotype was seen many times. The V gene is TRBV18, the J gene TRBJ2-7; D is undetermined. The CDR3 runs to 14 residues. Germline CDR1 and CDR2: KGHSH and LQKENI. With 4 bases removed from V and 2 bases from J, the gap between germline ends came to 12 bases. The DNA for the CDR3 is TGTGCCAGCTCACACGGGCCTCCTACCTACGAGCAGTACTTC. Translation gives CASSHGPPTYEQYF.

This clonotype was recorded many times. This chain links TRBV12-3 or TRBV12-4 with TRBJ2-1; TRBD2 is a possible D gene (6 bases). V was cut by 6 bases and J by 5 bases, with 8 bases left in between. This CDR3 comprises 12 residues. For the CDR3, the DNA is TGTGCCAGCAGAGGCGGGGACAATGAGCAGTTCTTC. Residues: CASRGGDNEQFF.

A few counts support this clonotype. This chain connects TRBV19 to TRBJ2-3; D gene uncertain. In germline, CDR1 is LNHDA, CDR2 SQIVND (reference sequence). The V and J ends lost 4 bases and 4 bases respectively, with 18 bases between them. This CDR3 is built from 16 residues. CDR3 bases: TGTGCCAGTAGTACCCTAAGGGTCCCTAGGGCAGATACGCAGTATTTT. Protein product: CASSTLRVPRADTQYF.

This clonotype was observed a handful of times. This sequence joins TRBV12-3 or TRBV12-4 and TRBJ1-4; D possibly corresponds to TRBD1 (6 bases). V was trimmed by 2 bases and J by 0 bases, leaving 10 bases between them. This CDR3 region has 16 residues. DNA for the CDR3: TGTGCCAGCAGTTTACGGACAGCTACAACTAATGAAAAACTGTTTTTT. This sequence encodes CASSLRTATTNEKLFF.

There are many counts of this clonotype. The chain joins TRBV11-1 to TRBJ1-1; 7 nucleotides align to TRBD1. Germline V gene data show CDR1 as SGHAT and CDR2 as FQDESV (reference sequence). CDR3 length equals 14 residues. V lost 10 bases, J lost 1 base, and 9 bases stayed unmatched. The CDR3 nucleotides read TGTGCCACCTCCGAGGGACAGAAGAACACTGAAGCTTTCTTT. Amino acids: CATSEGQKNTEAFF.

There are a few counts of this clonotype. The chain combines TRBV20-1 with TRBJ1-4; D not resolved. V lost 4 bases, J lost 0 bases, and 6 bases lay in between. Germline CDR1 is DFQATT and CDR2 is SNEGSKA (reference sequence). The CDR3 length is 13 residues. The CDR3 coding sequence is TGCAGTGCTACAGGTGCAACTAATGAAAAACTGTTTTTT. It is translated as CSATGATNEKLFF.

In this sample, this clonotype turned up many times. The chain couples TRBV7-9 to TRBJ2-4; no definite D call. The CDR3 consists of 16 residues. The germline V gene encodes CDR1 SEHNR and CDR2 FQNEAQ (reference sequence). V lost 5 bases and J lost 0, with 14 bases in between. CDR3 loop: CASSRPVGLAKNIQYF. The DNA of the CDR3 is TGTGCCAGCAGCCGGCCCGTGGGGTTAGCCAAAAACATTCAGTACTTC.

The sample holds many counts of this clonotype. The chain joins TRBV12-3 or TRBV12-4 to TRBJ2-7; D uncertain. The CDR3 is 11 residues long. V was clipped by 6 bases and J by 3 bases, with 6 bases between them. CDR3 sequence: CASSINYEQYF. CDR3 DNA sequence: TGTGCCAGCAGCATAAACTACGAGCAGTACTTC.

The chain is built from TRBV6-1 and TRBJ1-4; D unresolved. Deletions cut 6 bases from V and 5 bases from J, with 16 bases between. The CDR3 has 15 residues. The germline CDR1 and CDR2 sequences are MNHNS and SASEGT. The CDR3 coding sequence is TGTGCCAGCAGCCTCCGTCCCTTTGGAAATGAAAAACTGTTTTTT. It codes for CASSLRPFGNEKLFF.

This clonotype was recorded at least ten times. V and J are TRBV2 and TRBJ2-4; 7 bases match TRBD2. This CDR3 has 15 amino acids. V lost 3 bases, J lost 1 base, and 3 bases stayed unmatched. Germline-derived CDR1 and CDR2 are SNHLY and FYNNEI. The CDR3, as DNA: TGTGCCAGCAGTGATGGACTAGTGGCCAAAAACATTCAGTACTTC. It specifies CASSDGLVAKNIQYF.

This clonotype has a count of ten or more. The rearrangement links TRBV20-1 to TRBJ2-3; D is possibly TRBD1 (5 bases). Germline V gives CDR1 DFQATT, CDR2 SNEGSKA (reference sequence). This CDR3 has 15 amino acids. Trimming removed 0 bases from V and 2 bases from J, with 12 bases in between. CDR3 sequence (DNA): TGCAGTGCTAGAGATCAGGGCAGGACCACAGATACGCAGTATTTT. Translated, it gives CSARDQGRTTDTQYF.

Ten or more counts support this clonotype. The chain combines TRBV18 with TRBJ2-5, with TRBD2 as a possible D gene (5 bases). Trimming pared 1 base from V and 5 bases from J, leaving 5 bases between. This CDR3 contains 12 residues. Looked up from germline, CDR1 is KGHSH and CDR2 is LQKENI. CDR3 nucleotide sequence: TGTGCCAGCTCACCACGGGAGGAGACCCAGTACTTC. Translating gives CASSPREETQYF.

V usage is TRBV6-5 and J usage is TRBJ2-7; possible D gene TRBD2, 6 bases. Germline assignment: CDR1 MNHEY and CDR2 SVGAGI. Trimming removed 4 bases at V and 5 bases at J, with 15 bases between. CDR3 length: 14 residues. The CDR3 DNA reads as TGTGCCAGCAGTTTATCGGGGGTCCTGCACGAGCAGTACTTC. Protein product: CASSLSGVLHEQYF.

This clonotype was seen many times. The chain couples TRBV6-2 or TRBV6-3 to TRBJ1-2; no firm D call. The V gene lost 2 bases and the J gene lost 0 bases, with 4 bases spanning the gap. CDR1 and CDR2 from the germline V gene are MNHEY and SVGEGT. This CDR3 region has 13 residues. The CDR3 spells CASSYPTNYGYTF. The CDR3 DNA reads TGTGCCAGCAGTTACCCGACTAACTATGGCTACACCTTC.

The chain joins TRBV15 to TRBJ1-2; D not certain. Germline V gene sequence: CDR1 LNHNV, CDR2 YYDKDF (reference sequence). This CDR3 has 15 amino acids. V lost 0 bases and J lost 4, with 12 bases in between. In nucleotides, the CDR3 is TGTGCCACCAGCAGAGATCGAGGGAGCGGCTATGGCTACACCTTC. This sequence encodes CATSRDRGSGYGYTF.

This clonotype was recorded a few times. The gene calls are TRBV6-1 and TRBJ2-3; TRBD2 might be the D (6 bases). V was pared by 6 bases and J by 3 bases, with 16 bases between. Germline loops: CDR1 MNHNS, CDR2 SASEGT. The CDR3 length is 15 residues. The CDR3 region has the DNA TGTGCCAGCAGGCTATTGCGGGGTAGGACAGATACGCAGTATTTT. Protein product: CASRLLRGRTDTQYF.

The rearrangement joins TRBV12-3 or TRBV12-4 to TRBJ2-2, with D tentatively TRBD1 (6 bases). Trimming took 6 bases from V and 7 from J, leaving 21 bases between them. This CDR3 is 16 amino acids long. The CDR3 protein is CASRLALQGAGGELFF. The CDR3 region has the DNA TGTGCCAGCAGATTGGCCTTACAGGGTGCTGGCGGGGAGCTGTTTTTT.

This clonotype was seen ten or more times. J is TRBJ2-1 and V is TRBV29-1; D is perhaps TRBD2 (6 bases). The CDR3 loop spans 16 amino acids. V lost 3 bases and J lost 10, with 25 bases in between. Looked up from germline, CDR1 is SQVTM and CDR2 is ANQGSEA. In DNA form, the CDR3 reads TGCAGCGTTGATAGGGGAGACTATGGGGCCAGCGGGGAGCAGTTCTTC. It encodes CSVDRGDYGASGEQFF.

The sample holds a few counts of this clonotype. The chain couples TRBV5-1 to TRBJ2-7, with D perhaps assigned TRBD1 or TRBD2 (5 bases each). Germline V CDR1 and CDR2: SGHRS, YFSETQ. The CDR3 loop spans 13 amino acids. V was trimmed by 3 bases and J by 7 bases, leaving 14 bases between them. The CDR3 bases are TGCGCCAGCAGCTGGGGACCCCTTGGGGAGCAGTACTTC. Its protein product is CASSWGPLGEQYF. Full variable domain (outside the CDR3, taken from reference TRBV5-1 and TRBJ2-7): KAGVTQTPRYLIKTRGQQVTLSCSPISGHRSVSWYQQTPGQGLQFLFEYFSETQRNKGNFPGRFSGRQFSNSRSEMNVSTLELGDSALYLCASSWGPLGEQYFGPGTRLTVT.

This clonotype was picked up many times. The genes are TRBV6-5 and TRBJ1-2; no reliable D call. The germline V and J ends were trimmed by 6 bases and 6 bases, with 20 bases remaining between them. The length of the CDR3 is 15 residues. CDR1 is MNHEY, CDR2 SVGAGI, per germline. The CDR3 coding sequence is TGTGCCAGCAGCCACCTCGAGATAGCGTCGGATGGCTACACCTTC. Protein product: CASSHLEIASDGYTF.

This chain uses TRBV6-4 with TRBJ2-1; possibly TRBD1 for D (6 bases). The CDR3 extends over 15 amino acids. Trimming removed 0 bases at V and 3 bases at J, with 9 bases between. Germline assignment: CDR1 MRHNA and CDR2 SNTAGT. CDR3 region: CASSDSMDSYNEQFF. The CDR3 DNA reads TGTGCCAGCAGTGACTCTATGGACAGCTACAATGAGCAGTTCTTC.

There are a few counts of this clonotype. This chain connects TRBV28 to TRBJ2-2; weak D call: TRBD2 (6 bases). The CDR3 has 15 residues. Germline-derived CDR1 and CDR2 are MDHEN and SYDVKM. V lost 1 base to trimming and J lost 4 bases, with 10 bases between them. The CDR3 reads CASSLYGSSTGELFF. CDR3 sequence (DNA): TGTGCCAGCAGTTTATACGGGAGCTCCACCGGGGAGCTGTTTTTT. The whole variable domain, remainder taken from reference TRBV28 and TRBJ2-2, is DVKVTQSSRYLVKRTGEKVFLECVQDMDHENMFWYRQDPGLGLRLIYFSYDVKMKEKGDIPEGYSVSREKKERFSLILESASTNQTSMYLCASSLYGSSTGELFFGEGSRLTVL.

Only a few counts were recorded for this clonotype. The chain recombines TRBV28 with TRBJ2-1, with TRBD2 matching over 13 bases. Germline CDR1 reads MDHEN; CDR2 reads SYDVKM. Losses at the gene ends were 6 bases for V and 1 base for J; bases not matched to a gene: 6. CDR3 length: 17 amino acids. The DNA for the CDR3 is TGTGCCAGCAGACCTGGACTAGCGGGAGAGTCCTACAATGAGCAGTTCTTC. This translates into CASRPGLAGESYNEQFF.

This clonotype turned up a few times. In DNA, the CDR3 is TGCGCCAGCAGCCAATGGTTGCGGCCTGAAGCTTTCTTT. This sequence encodes CASSQWLRPEAFF. The V call is TRBV4-1, the J call TRBJ1-1; unclear D gene. V lost 2 bases and J lost 6, with 10 bases in between. This CDR3 comprises 13 residues. Germline lookup yields CDR1 MGHRA and CDR2 YSYEKL.

This clonotype was counted only a few times. The J gene is TRBJ1-4, the V gene TRBV20-1; possible D gene TRBD1, 5 bases. Germline CDR1 reads DFQATT; CDR2 reads SNEGSKA (reference sequence). V dropped 6 bases and J dropped 0 bases, with 14 bases sitting between them. This CDR3 is built from 15 residues. The CDR3, as DNA: TGCAGTGCCTCCCGCAGGGTTGCAACTAATGAAAAACTGTTTTTT. This gives the protein CSASRRVATNEKLFF.